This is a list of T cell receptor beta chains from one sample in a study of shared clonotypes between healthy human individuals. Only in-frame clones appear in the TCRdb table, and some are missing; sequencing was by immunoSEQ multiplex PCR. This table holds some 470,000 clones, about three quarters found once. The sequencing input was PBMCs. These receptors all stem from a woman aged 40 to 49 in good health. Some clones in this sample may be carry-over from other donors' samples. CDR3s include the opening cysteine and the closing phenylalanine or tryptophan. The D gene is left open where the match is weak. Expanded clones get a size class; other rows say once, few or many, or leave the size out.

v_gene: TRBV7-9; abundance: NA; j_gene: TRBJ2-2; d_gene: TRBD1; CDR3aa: CASSPRQGFGELFF; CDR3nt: TGTGCCAGCAGCCCGAGACAGGGGTTCGGGGAGCTGTTTTTT
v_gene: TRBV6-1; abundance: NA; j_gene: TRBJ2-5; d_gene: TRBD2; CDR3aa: CASSPVGAGGGTQYF; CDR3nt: TGTGCCAGCAGCCCCGTAGGGGCGGGAGGAGGGACCCAGTACTTC
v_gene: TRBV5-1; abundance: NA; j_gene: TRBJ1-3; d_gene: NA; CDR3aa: CASSQQGFGNTIYF; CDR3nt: TGCGCCAGCAGCCAACAGGGTTTTGGAAACACCATATATTTT
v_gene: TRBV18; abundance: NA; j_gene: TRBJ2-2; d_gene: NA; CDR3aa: CASSPRGFFNTGELFF; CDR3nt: TGTGCCAGCTCACCACGTGGTTTTTTTAACACCGGGGAGCTGTTTTTT
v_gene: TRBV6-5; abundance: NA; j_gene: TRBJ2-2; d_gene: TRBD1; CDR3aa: CASSTGGGNTGELFF; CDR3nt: TGTGCCAGCTCGACAGGGGGAGGGAACACCGGGGAGCTGTTTTTT
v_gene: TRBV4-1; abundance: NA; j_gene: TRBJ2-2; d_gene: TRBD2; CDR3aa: CASSQRLAGGFTGELFF; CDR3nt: TGCGCCAGCAGCCAAAGACTAGCGGGAGGGTTCACCGGGGAGCTGTTTTTT
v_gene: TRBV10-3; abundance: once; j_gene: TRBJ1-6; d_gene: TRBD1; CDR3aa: CATAVPGQGYNSPLHF; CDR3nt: TGTGCCACCGCCGTACCGGGACAGGGCTATAATTCACCCCTCCACTTT
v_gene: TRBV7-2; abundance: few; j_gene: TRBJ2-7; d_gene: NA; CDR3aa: CASSLAFRYEQYF; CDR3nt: TGTGCCAGCAGCTTAGCTTTCCGTTACGAGCAGTACTTC
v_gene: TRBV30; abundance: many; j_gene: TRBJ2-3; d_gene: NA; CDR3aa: CAWSTATDTQYF; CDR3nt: TGTGCCTGGAGTACGGCCACAGATACGCAGTATTTT
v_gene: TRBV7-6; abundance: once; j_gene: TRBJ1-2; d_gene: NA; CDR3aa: CASSSTGLNGYTF; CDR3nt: TGTGCCAGCAGTTCGACAGGACTGAATGGCTACACCTTC
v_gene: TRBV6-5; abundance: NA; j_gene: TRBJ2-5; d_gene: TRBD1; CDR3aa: CASRPTGGRETQYF; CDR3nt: TGTGCCAGCAGACCGACAGGGGGCCGGGAGACCCAGTACTTC
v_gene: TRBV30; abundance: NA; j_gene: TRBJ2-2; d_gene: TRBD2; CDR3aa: CAWRKTSGMDGELFF; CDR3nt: TGTGCCTGGAGGAAGACTAGCGGGATGGACGGGGAGCTGTTTTTT
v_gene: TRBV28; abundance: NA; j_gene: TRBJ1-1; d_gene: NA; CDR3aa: CASSFFRDTEAFF; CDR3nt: TGTGCCAGCAGTTTCTTCCGGGACACTGAAGCTTTCTTT
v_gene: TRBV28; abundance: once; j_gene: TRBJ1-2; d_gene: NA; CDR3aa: CASSLSGASGYTF; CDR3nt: TGTGCCAGCAGTTTATCAGGGGCCAGTGGCTACACCTTC
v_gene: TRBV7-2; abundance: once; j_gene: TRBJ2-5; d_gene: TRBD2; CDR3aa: CASSLFSGRQETQYF; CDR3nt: TGTGCCAGCAGCTTATTTAGCGGGCGCCAAGAGACCCAGTACTTC
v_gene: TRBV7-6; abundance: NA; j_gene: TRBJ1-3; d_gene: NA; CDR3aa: CASSPYGHGSGNTIYF; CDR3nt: TGTGCCAGCAGCCCGTACGGTCACGGCTCTGGAAACACCATATATTTT
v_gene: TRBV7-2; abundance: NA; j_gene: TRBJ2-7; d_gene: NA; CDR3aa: CASSLVVGGRGRVEQYF; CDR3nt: TGTGCCAGCAGCTTAGTTGTCGGGGGGCGCGGGCGAGTCGAGCAGTACTTC
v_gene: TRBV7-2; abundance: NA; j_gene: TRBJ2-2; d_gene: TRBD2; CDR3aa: CASSPSGRPKGGGELFF; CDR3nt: TGTGCCAGCAGCCCAAGCGGGAGGCCCAAAGGTGGTGGGGAGCTGTTTTTT
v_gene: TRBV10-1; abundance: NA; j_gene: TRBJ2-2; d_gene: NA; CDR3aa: CASRSGANTGELFF; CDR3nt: TGCGCCAGCAGATCCGGGGCGAACACCGGGGAGCTGTTTTTT
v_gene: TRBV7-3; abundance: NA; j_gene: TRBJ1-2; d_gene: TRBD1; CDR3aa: CASSPGTGVYGYTF; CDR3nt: TGTGCCAGCAGCCCCGGGACAGGGGTCTATGGCTACACCTTC
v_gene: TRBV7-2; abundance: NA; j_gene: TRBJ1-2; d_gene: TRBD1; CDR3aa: CASSQLGTGHSYGYTF; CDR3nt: TGTGCCAGCAGCCAGCTTGGGACAGGGCATTCCTATGGCTACACCTTC
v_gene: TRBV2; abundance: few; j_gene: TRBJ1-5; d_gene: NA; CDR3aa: CASSNDRLYQPQHF; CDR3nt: TGTGCCAGCAGCAACGACAGGTTGTACCAGCCCCAGCATTTT
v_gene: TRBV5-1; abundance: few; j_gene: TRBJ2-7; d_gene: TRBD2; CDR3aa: CASSLVGGSGYEQYF; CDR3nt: TGCGCCAGCAGCTTGGTTGGCGGGAGTGGATACGAGCAGTACTTC